One and the same sample provided the 20 T cell receptor beta chains below, sequenced in a study of cytomegalovirus exposure and HLA in healthy donors. A multiplex PCR was run with 60 Vbeta primers and 13 Jbeta primers. This table comes from immunoSEQ multiplex PCR, and its TCRdb copy is limited to in-frame clones, with some not included. The sample holds some 110,000 clones, around 80% seen once. The specimen sequenced was PBMCs. These receptor sequences come from a woman between 45 and 60 years old in good health and CMV-seropositive.

The chain recombines TRBV7-3 with TRBJ2-1; a possible D gene is TRBD2 (5 bases). Deletions cut 2 bases from V and 8 bases from J, with 10 bases between. This CDR3 has 13 residues. Germline V gene sequence: CDR1 SGHTA, CDR2 FQGTGA. In nucleotides, the CDR3 is TGTGCCAGCAGCTTAGGCCTAGCCGATGAGCAGTTCTTC. Translation: CASSLGLADEQFF.

The chain employs TRBV27 and TRBJ2-7, with D maybe TRBD2 (6 bases). This CDR3 comprises 15 residues. Between the trimmed V and J ends, which lost 0 bases and 2 bases, there was a span of 11 bases. The germline V gene has CDR1 MNHEY and CDR2 SMNVEV (reference sequence). The CDR3 reads CASSLSAGSPYEQYF. CDR3 sequence (DNA): TGTGCCAGCAGTTTATCGGCGGGGTCACCCTACGAGCAGTACTTC.

Details on this clone: A read error may account for a junction end that differs from germline. The rearrangement uses TRBV7-9 and TRBJ1-2; 9 bases line up with TRBD1. The V gene's germline CDR1 is SEHNR and CDR2 FQNEAQ (reference sequence). The CDR3 extends over 14 amino acids. CDR3 in DNA: TGTTCCAGCAGCTACCGGGACAGGGACGATGGCTACACCTTC. Its translation: CSSSYRDRDDGYTF.

This chain links TRBV4-3 with TRBJ1-3; D not resolved. CDR1 is LGHNA and CDR2 is YSLEER in the germline V gene. Between the trimmed V and J ends, which lost 1 base and 6 bases, there was a span of 4 bases. The CDR3 consists of 12 residues. CDR3 DNA: TGCGCCAGCAGCCAAGTGGCAAACACCATATATTTT. Its protein is CASSQVANTIYF.

This clone was detected a few times. The V call is TRBV5-1, the J call TRBJ1-1, with D perhaps TRBD1 (5 bases). Germline assignment: CDR1 SGHRS and CDR2 YFSETQ. The CDR3 spans 16 residues. V lost 2 bases, J lost 4 bases, and 18 bases lay in between. CDR3 bases: TGCGCCAGCAGCTTTGACTCGACAGAGATACGCACTGAAGCTTTCTTT. It yields the protein CASSFDSTEIRTEAFF.

V is TRBV25-1 and J is TRBJ2-7, with TRBD1 matching over 8 bases. Unmatched junction bases numbered 10, after V lost 3 bases and J lost 6 bases. Per the germline V gene, CDR1 is MGHDK and CDR2 is SYGVNS. The CDR3 is made up of 15 amino acids. The CDR3 coding sequence is TGTGCCAGCAGTGACCTGACAGGGGCCCCAGCCGAGCAGTACTTC. Translation: CASSDLTGAPAEQYF.

The chain links TRBV28 to TRBJ2-7; 9 bases agree with TRBD1. This CDR3 has 11 residues. Trimming removed 6 bases from V and 12 bases from J; junction bases left unmatched: 6. Germline CDR1 is MDHEN and CDR2 is SYDVKM. CDR3 in DNA: TGTGCCAGCAGCTACACAGGGGGCCCGTACTTC. The encoded protein is CASSYTGGPYF.

The chain combines TRBV7-7 with TRBJ1-2, with D unresolved. V dropped 5 bases and J dropped 0 bases, with 16 bases sitting between them. Germline CDR1 SSHAT, CDR2 FNYEAQ (reference sequence). This CDR3 spans 16 amino acids. The CDR3 loop reads CASSPIVPPANYGYTF. DNA for the CDR3: TGTGCCAGCAGCCCCATTGTCCCTCCGGCTAACTATGGCTACACCTTC.

J is TRBJ1-1 and V is TRBV6-5, with D maybe TRBD1 (5 bases). Trimming took off 2 bases at V and 3 bases at J, with 16 bases between the two ends. CDR1 is MNHEY and CDR2 is SVGAGI in the germline V gene. CDR3 length: 16 residues. Here the CDR3 DNA reads TGTGCCAGCAGTTACAGGCAGGGTATTAAGGACACTGAAGCTTTCTTT. Protein: CASSYRQGIKDTEAFF.

CDR3 DNA: TGTGCCAGCAGCTTATCACCGAGCCTAGGCGCTTTCTTT. Its protein is CASSLSPSLGAFF. The V and J genes are TRBV7-3 and TRBJ1-1; D is unresolved. Germline loops: CDR1 SGHTA, CDR2 FQGTGA. Trimming pared 2 bases from V and 11 bases from J, leaving 15 bases between. The CDR3 contains 13 residues.

This clone was counted a few times. CDR3 DNA sequence: TGTGCCAGCAGCTTCGCCGGGACAGGGGCCTACGAGCAGTACTTC. Translation gives CASSFAGTGAYEQYF. The rearrangement uses TRBV5-6 and TRBJ2-7; 10 bases map to TRBD1. CDR3 length: 15 residues. Germline V gene lookup returns CDR1 SGHDT and CDR2 YYEEEE. Unmatched junction bases numbered 4, after V lost 2 bases and J lost 2 bases.

This sequence joins TRBV10-3 and TRBJ2-7; no clear D. The CDR3 covers 13 residues. Germline V lookup: CDR1 ENHRY, CDR2 SYGVKD. V was trimmed by 10 bases and J by 0 bases, leaving 13 bases between them. The CDR3 is CATQTRFSYEQYF. In DNA, the CDR3 is TGTGCCACCCAAACCAGGTTCTCCTACGAGCAGTACTTC.

The chain couples TRBV28 to TRBJ2-1; TRBD2 matches 7 bases. Looked up from germline, CDR1 is MDHEN and CDR2 is SYDVKM. There are 14 residues in the CDR3. V was pared by 2 bases and J by 8 bases, with 6 bases of the junction left unmatched. CDR3 bases: TGTGCCAGCAGTTTAGCCGGGGGGACCGATGAGCAGTTCTTC. Residues: CASSLAGGTDEQFF.

V and J are TRBV6-5 and TRBJ2-3, with D possibly TRBD1 on 6 matching bases. CDR1 is MNHEY, CDR2 SVGAGI, per germline. The CDR3 covers 14 residues. V was shortened by 7 bases and J by 4 bases, with 15 bases between the two germline ends. The CDR3 bases are TGTGCCAGCAAAAACAGGGCTTTCCCAGATACGCAGTATTTT. Protein sequence: CASKNRAFPDTQYF.

This clone was observed a handful of times. The chain is built from TRBV27 and TRBJ2-7, with D maybe TRBD1 (5 bases). This CDR3 spans 16 amino acids. Germline CDR1 reads MNHEY; CDR2 reads SMNVEV (reference sequence). Trimming pared 3 bases from V and 7 bases from J, leaving 22 bases between. The CDR3 spells CASSFQTRDRLREQYF. DNA for the CDR3: TGTGCCAGCAGTTTCCAAACCAGGGATCGTTTGAGGGAGCAGTACTTC.

V gene TRBV9 combines with J gene TRBJ2-3; tentative D call: TRBD1 (5 bases). CDR3 length: 15 residues. Trimming cost V 0 bases and J 0 bases, with 8 bases left between them. From germline, CDR1 is SGDLS and CDR2 YYNGEE. This CDR3 reads CASSVVQGSTDTQYF. The CDR3 coding sequence is TGTGCCAGCAGCGTAGTCCAGGGAAGCACAGATACGCAGTATTTT.

The genes are TRBV6-5 and TRBJ2-1; 7 bases are a match to TRBD2. This CDR3 comprises 15 residues. Germline V CDR1 and CDR2: MNHEY, SVGAGI. After removal of 2 bases from V and 0 bases from J, the junction contained 1 base not matched to a gene. The DNA for the CDR3 is TGTGCCAGCAGTTACGGCGGGAGCTCCTACAATGAGCAGTTCTTC. It yields the protein CASSYGGSSYNEQFF.

The rearrangement joins TRBV5-5 to TRBJ2-3; TRBD1 is a possible D gene (6 bases). V shed 2 bases and J shed 2 bases, with 12 bases lying between them. The CDR3 spans 15 residues. Germline V gene data show CDR1 as SGHKS and CDR2 as YYEKEE (reference sequence). The CDR3 sequence is CASSFQRGFTDTQYF. CDR3 nucleotide sequence: TGTGCCAGCAGCTTTCAAAGGGGGTTCACAGATACGCAGTATTTT.

This sequence joins TRBV5-1 and TRBJ2-3; 11 positions match TRBD2. This CDR3 spans 18 amino acids. J gave up 3 bases and V 0 bases, and 9 bases lay outside the gene matches. Germline CDR1 is SGHRS and CDR2 is YFSETQ. The CDR3 region is CASSLASGGIIPTDTQYF. CDR3 DNA: TGCGCCAGCAGCTTGGCTAGCGGGGGGATCATTCCGACAGATACGCAGTATTTT.

The chain links TRBV7-2 to TRBJ2-6; TRBD2 matches 8 bases. V was clipped by 3 bases and J by 14 bases; unmatched bases: 9. This CDR3 region has 14 residues. CDR1 and CDR2 (germline): SGHTA, FQGNSA. DNA of the CDR3: TGTGCCAGCAGCTTCGGGGGGGACAACTACATCCTGACTTTC. This codes for CASSFGGDNYILTF.